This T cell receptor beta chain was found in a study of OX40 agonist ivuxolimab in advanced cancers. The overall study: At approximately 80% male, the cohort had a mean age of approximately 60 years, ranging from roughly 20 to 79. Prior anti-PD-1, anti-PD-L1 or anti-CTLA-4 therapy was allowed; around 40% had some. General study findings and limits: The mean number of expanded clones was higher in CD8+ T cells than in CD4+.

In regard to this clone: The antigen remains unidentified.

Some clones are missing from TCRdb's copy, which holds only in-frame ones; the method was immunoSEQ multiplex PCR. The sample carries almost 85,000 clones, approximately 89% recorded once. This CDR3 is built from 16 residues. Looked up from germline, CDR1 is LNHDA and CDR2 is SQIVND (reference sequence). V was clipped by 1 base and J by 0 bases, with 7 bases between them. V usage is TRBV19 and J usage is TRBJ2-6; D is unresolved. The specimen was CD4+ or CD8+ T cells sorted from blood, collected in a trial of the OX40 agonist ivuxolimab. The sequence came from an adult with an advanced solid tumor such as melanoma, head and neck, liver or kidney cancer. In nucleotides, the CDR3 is TGTGCCAGTAGTATAGGGACCCACTCTGGGGCCAACGTCCTGACTTTC. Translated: CASSIGTHSGANVLTF.